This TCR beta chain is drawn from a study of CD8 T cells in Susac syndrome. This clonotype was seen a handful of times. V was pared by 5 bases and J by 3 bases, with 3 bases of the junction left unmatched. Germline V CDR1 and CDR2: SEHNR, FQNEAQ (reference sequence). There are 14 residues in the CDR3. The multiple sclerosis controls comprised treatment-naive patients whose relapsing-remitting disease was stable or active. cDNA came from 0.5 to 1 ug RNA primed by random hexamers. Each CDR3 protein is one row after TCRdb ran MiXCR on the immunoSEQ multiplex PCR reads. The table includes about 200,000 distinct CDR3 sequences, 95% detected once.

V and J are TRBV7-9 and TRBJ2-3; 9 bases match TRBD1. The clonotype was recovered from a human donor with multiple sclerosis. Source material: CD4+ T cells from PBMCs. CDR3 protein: CASSTDRGTDTQYF. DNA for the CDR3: TGTGCCAGCAGCACCGACAGGGGGACAGATACGCAGTATTTT.